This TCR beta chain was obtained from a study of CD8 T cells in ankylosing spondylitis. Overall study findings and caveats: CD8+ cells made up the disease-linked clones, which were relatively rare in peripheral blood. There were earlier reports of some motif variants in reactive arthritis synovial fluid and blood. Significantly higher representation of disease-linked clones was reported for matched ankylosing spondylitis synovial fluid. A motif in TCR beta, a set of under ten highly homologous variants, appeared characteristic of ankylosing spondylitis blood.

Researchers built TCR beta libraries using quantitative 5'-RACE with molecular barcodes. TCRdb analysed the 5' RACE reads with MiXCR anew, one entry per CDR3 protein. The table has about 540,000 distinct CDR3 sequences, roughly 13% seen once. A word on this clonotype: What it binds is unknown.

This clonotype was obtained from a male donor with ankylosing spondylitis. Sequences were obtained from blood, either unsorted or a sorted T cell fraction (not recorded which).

In nucleotides, the CDR3 is TGTGCCAGCAGCGGGGGCCCCTGGGACGAGCAGTACTTC. This encodes CASSGGPWDEQYF. The rearrangement links TRBV2 to TRBJ2-7; either TRBD1 or TRBD2 may fit D (6 bases each). Trimming stripped 6 bases from V and 5 bases from J, with 14 bases between. The CDR3 has 13 amino acids. CDR1 and CDR2 (germline): SNHLY, FYNNEI.